This T cell receptor beta chain was identified in a study of T-cell reconstitution after alpha-beta-depleted transplantation in children. On this clonotype itself: Its antigen is undetermined.

V was pared by 0 bases and J by 7 bases, with 7 bases between. Germline CDR1 PRHDT, CDR2 FYEKMQ (reference sequence). The CDR3 extends over 12 amino acids. Findings of the study overall: At the one-year point after transplant, T-cell counts and TCRbeta diversity were found to come mostly from T cells that had been newly produced. Alpha-beta T cells present about two months after transplant were reported to originate from several hundred expanded graft clones.

Unique molecular identifiers tagged the TCRbeta library. TCRdb redid the calling of the PCR reads with MiXCR, one entry per CDR3 protein. This table holds some 450,000 distinct CDR3 sequences, around 46% found once. The source of this sequence is a girl aged 2 to 10 with aplastic anemia, due to receive a stem cell transplant. This sample comprised PBMCs, obtained before TCRalphabeta/CD19-depleted stem cell transplant. The chain employs TRBV13 and TRBJ2-7; a possible D gene is TRBD2 (6 bases). The chain's CDR3 is CASSLGEGEQYF. DNA of the CDR3: TGTGCCAGCAGCTTAGGGGAGGGGGAGCAGTACTTC.